What follows are 2 T cell receptor beta chains derived from one specimen sequenced in a study of blood T cell repertoires in COVID-19. Here immunoSEQ multiplex PCR was the method, and the copy in TCRdb shows in-frame clones only, minus some. The sample consists of a few hundred thousand clones, approximately 88% of them appearing once. Sample: PBMCs or T cells enriched from blood (not recorded which). The source is a man in his thirties or forties who had recovered from COVID-19.

The rearrangement uses TRBV18 and TRBJ2-7, with 7 bases fitting TRBD1. The germline gives CDR1 KGHSH, CDR2 LQKENI. This CDR3 region has 14 residues. V dropped 5 bases and J dropped 0; count of bases not matched to a gene: 4. The CDR3 DNA follows: TGTGCCAGCTCATCGGACAGGAGCTCCTACGAGCAGTACTTC. Translated, it gives CASSSDRSSYEQYF.

The chain is built from TRBV7-6 and TRBJ2-7, with TRBD1 as a possible D gene (6 bases). Germline V gene lookup returns CDR1 SGHVS and CDR2 FNYEAQ. This CDR3 has 14 residues. Trimming stripped 5 bases from V and 1 base from J, with 12 bases between. For the CDR3, the DNA is TGTGCCAGCAGCCGACGGGACACTTCCTACGAGCAGTACTTC. Encoded protein: CASSRRDTSYEQYF.